These 16 T cell receptor beta chains originate from one sample sequenced in a study of molecular identifiers for immune sequencing clone quantification. TCRdb ran MiXCR on the PCR reads and lists one entry per CDR3 protein. The sample holds 30,000 to 40,000 distinct CDR3 sequences; about a fifth are singletons and the top ten take 0.9% to 1.2%. Sequencing input: naive CD8+ T cells from blood, with Jurkat cell RNA spiked in. Specified subset: FACS-sorted CD8+CD4-CCR7+CD45RA+ naive T cells. These receptors were taken from a human donor in good health. Some libraries in this study had Jurkat cell RNA spiked in.

This clonotype was counted many times. V and J are TRBV19 and TRBJ1-1; no definite D call. Germline CDR1 is LNHDA and CDR2 is SQIVND (reference sequence). CDR3 size: 14 residues. The germline V and J ends were trimmed by 7 bases and 7 bases, with 19 bases remaining between them. CDR3 residues: CASTPGPYSNEAFF. Written as DNA, the CDR3 is TGTGCCAGTACCCCAGGACCCTATAGCAATGAAGCTTTCTTT.

Comments on this clonotype: Just one base apart from a much larger clone, this may be a read error. The genes are TRBV29-1 and TRBJ1-1; tentatively, D is TRBD1 (6 bases). Trimming removed 2 bases at V and 4 bases at J, with 11 bases between. This CDR3 contains 13 residues. The V gene's germline CDR1 is SQVTM and CDR2 ANQGSEA. The CDR3 DNA is TGCAGCGTTGAAAGGACAGTGGGCACTGAAGCTTTCTTT. Its translation is CSVERTVGTEAFF. The whole variable domain, remainder taken from reference TRBV29-1 and TRBJ1-1, is SAVISQKPSRDICQRGTSLTIQCQVDSQVTMMFWYRQQPGQSLTLIATANQGSEATYESGFVIDKFPISRPNLTFSTLTVSNMSPEDSSIYLCSVERTVGTEAFFGQGTRLTVV.

This clonotype was seen repeatedly, ten times or more. The V gene is TRBV29-1, the J gene TRBJ2-3; D is uncertain. Germline V lookup: CDR1 SQVTM, CDR2 ANQGSEA. CDR3 length equals 13 residues. Trimming took off 4 bases at V and 2 bases at J, with 10 bases between the two ends. CDR3 region: CSVAQESTDTQYF. CDR3 DNA sequence: TGCAGCGTTGCCCAGGAATCCACAGATACGCAGTATTTT.

As concerns this clonotype: A read error may be the cause here, since a much bigger clone is one base away. The chain is built from TRBV7-9 and TRBJ1-5; 8 bases are a match to TRBD1. The CDR3 is made up of 15 amino acids. In germline, CDR1 is SEHNR, CDR2 FQNEAQ (reference sequence). For the CDR3, the DNA is TGTGCCAGCAGCCCCCAGACAGGGGATCCCCAGCCCCGGCATTTT. Its protein is CASSPQTGDPQPRHF.

Details on this clonotype: A much larger clone sits a single nucleotide away, making a read error possible. V gene TRBV5-6 combines with J gene TRBJ2-2, with 7 bases identical to TRBD1. This CDR3 region has 15 residues. The germline gives CDR1 SGHDT, CDR2 YYEEEE. Trimming removed 3 bases from V and 5 bases from J; junction bases left unmatched: 7. The DNA of the CDR3 is TGTGCCAGCAGCTCCCGGGGACAGTTAACCGGGGAGCTGTTTTTT. Amino acids: CASSSRGQLTGELFF.

As to this clonotype: A much larger clone lies one base from this, so it may be a read error. The V and J genes are TRBV5-6 and TRBJ2-7, with TRBD1 matching over 10 bases. The CDR3 loop spans 14 amino acids. Germline CDR1 is SGHDT and CDR2 is YYEEEE. The CDR3 nucleotides are TGTGCCGGCAGCGAGGGACAGGGGACCTACGAGCAGTACTTC. Protein product: CAGSEGQGTYEQYF.

This clonotype came up many times. The gene calls are TRBV12-3 or TRBV12-4 and TRBJ2-3, with a possible D match to TRBD1 (5 bases). The CDR3 sequence is 12 residues long. Trimming removed 5 bases from V and 3 bases from J, with 6 bases in between. CDR3 loop: CASSPGTDTQYF. The CDR3 nucleotides read TGTGCCAGCAGTCCAGGGACAGATACGCAGTATTTT.

A word on this clonotype: A much bigger clone sits one base away, suggesting this may be a read error. The conserved final phenylalanine or tryptophan is absent from the CDR3, which likely points to a read error. The rearrangement uses TRBV5-3 and TRBJ2-7; D gene ambiguous. TRBV5-3 counts as an open reading frame of uncertain function. CDR3 size: 12 residues. CDR3 amino acids: CASSLTPQEQYL. The CDR3 region has the DNA TGTGCCAGCAGCTTGACTCCCCAGGAGCAGTACCTC.

The CDR3 region is CASSLAAGGNEQFF. For the CDR3, the DNA is TGTGCCAGCAGCTTAGCGGCAGGGGGGAATGAGCAGTTCTTC. V is TRBV7-8 and J is TRBJ2-1; D might be TRBD1 (7 bases). The V and J ends lost 0 bases and 7 bases respectively, with 10 bases between them. Per germline, CDR1 SGHVS and CDR2 FQNEAQ. The CDR3 extends over 14 amino acids.

V gene TRBV7-9 combines with J gene TRBJ2-5; 13 bases match TRBD2. The germline V gene encodes CDR1 SEHNR and CDR2 FQNEAQ (reference sequence). V trimming: 2 bases; J trimming: 2 bases; junction bases outside the gene matches: 14. There are 20 residues in the CDR3. CDR3 sequence: CASSLTIRTSGSGEQETQYF. In nucleotides, the CDR3 is TGTGCCAGCAGCTTAACGATTCGGACTAGCGGGAGTGGGGAACAAGAGACCCAGTACTTC.

On this clonotype itself: A much larger clone lies a single base off, so this may be a read error. J is TRBJ1-1 and V is TRBV7-2, with no clear D. V was pared by 10 bases and J by 4 bases, with 10 bases between. The germline V gene has CDR1 SGHTA and CDR2 FQGNSA. CDR3 length: 11 residues. Written as DNA, the CDR3 is TGTGCCACCATCCTCGGCACTGAAGCTTTCTTT. It encodes CATILGTEAFF.

This clonotype was detected many times. The CDR3 sequence: CASSLRAGVVDTQYF. CDR3 DNA: TGTGCCAGCAGTTTGAGGGCAGGGGTGGTAGATACGCAGTATTTT. The V and J genes are TRBV12-3 or TRBV12-4 and TRBJ2-3, with D perhaps TRBD1 (6 bases). The CDR3 has 15 residues. Trimming took off 3 bases at V and 5 bases at J, with 15 bases between the two ends.

This clonotype has more than one count but fewer than ten. V gene TRBV18 combines with J gene TRBJ2-1, with 11 bases identical to TRBD2. Germline V CDR1 and CDR2: KGHSH, LQKENI. The CDR3 extends over 19 amino acids. Trimming at V came to 3 bases and at J to 5 bases, leaving 15 bases not matched to a gene. CDR3 loop: CASSPPVDLAGGPDNEQFF. CDR3 in DNA: TGTGCCAGCTCACCCCCCGTGGACCTAGCGGGAGGACCGGACAATGAGCAGTTCTTC.

Details on this clonotype: This may stem from a read error, because a much larger clone lies one nucleotide away. This sequence joins TRBV27 and TRBJ2-7; no clear D. The CDR3 runs to 14 residues. Per the germline V gene, CDR1 is MNHEY and CDR2 is SMNVEV (reference sequence). CDR3 loop: CASSFGSSGYVQYF. The DNA of the CDR3 is TGTGCCAGCAGTTTTGGTAGCTCTGGCTACGTGCAGTACTTC.

Note on this clonotype: This may arise from a read error, as a much more abundant clone is one base away. The conserved final phenylalanine or tryptophan is absent from the CDR3, which likely points to a read error. The chain uses TRBV4-1 and TRBJ2-7, with 8 positions matching TRBD1. The trim removed 3 bases at V and 0 bases at J, leaving 4 bases unmatched. Germline V gene lookup returns CDR1 MGHRA and CDR2 YSYEKL. There are 15 residues in the CDR3. The CDR3: CASSQVTGDSYEQYS. DNA for the CDR3: TGCGCCAGCAGCCAGGTGACAGGGGACTCCTACGAGCAGTACTCC.

This rearrangement joins TRBV19 to TRBJ2-7; a weak D match, TRBD2 (6 bases). With 5 bases removed from V and 3 bases from J, the gap between germline ends came to 14 bases. The CDR3 loop spans 14 amino acids. Per the germline V gene, CDR1 is LNHDA and CDR2 is SQIVND (reference sequence). DNA of the CDR3: TGTGCCAGTAGTCCCCGACTGGACTACTACGAGCAGTACTTC. It is translated as CASSPRLDYYEQYF.